The sample holds many counts of the clone carrying this T cell receptor beta chain. Its antigen is not known. This sample was taken from a study of T cells in Graves' hyperthyroidism and ophthalmopathy. The study, taken as a whole, reports: Among thyroid clonotypes expanded above 0.001, most also appeared in blood.

TCR beta CDR3 region amplification was performed from RNA transcripts. The TCR CDR3 first-round RT-PCR relied on the HTBI primer set. From the multiplex PCR reads, TCRdb called clonotypes with MiXCR, one entry per CDR3 protein. Among about 290,000 distinct CDR3 sequences listed, about an eighth were seen once. The germline V and J ends were trimmed by 1 base and 1 base, with 10 bases remaining between them. The CDR3 is 15 amino acids. Germline CDR1 reads LGHDT; CDR2 reads YNNKEL (reference sequence). Input material: blood. This sequence was found in a woman aged 30 to 39 with Graves' hyperthyroidism that later progressed to Graves' ophthalmopathy. The chain couples TRBV3-1 to TRBJ1-2; no clear D. CDR3 region: CASSQGLTDNYGYTF. CDR3 bases: TGTGCCAGCAGCCAAGGGCTCACAGATAACTATGGCTACACCTTC.